This T cell receptor gamma chain was captured by sequencing in a study of Vδ1+ human thymocytes. The study's findings and limits: Thymic TRG and TRD repertoires appeared highly polyclonal.

About this clone itself: Its specificity is unknown.

Extracted RNA was reverse transcribed into cDNA. Multiplex PCR used pooled V-gene forward primers and a constant-region reverse primer to amplify CDR3s. TCRdb processed the multiplex PCR reads again with the CATT caller. The sample comprises tens of thousands of gamma-chain clones, around 18% of which are singletons, and 1.8% rests with the top ten. Germline V gene sequence: CDR1 GITISATS, CDR2 ISYDGTV (reference sequence). The CDR3 spans 13 residues. Trimming removed 1 base from V and 11 bases from J; junction bases left unmatched: 11. The V and J genes are TRGV9 and TRGJ1 or TRGJ2. The specimen sequenced was Vdelta1+ gamma-delta thymocytes from the thymus. Subset noted: FACS-sorted CD3+ TCRalphabeta- TCRVdelta1+ TCRVdelta2- thymocytes. The clonotype originates from a boy in the first two years of life who had congenital heart surgery. CDR3: CALWEVALWEKLF. The CDR3 bases are TGTGCCTTGTGGGAGGTAGCACTTTGGGAGAAACTCTTT.